What follows describes a single T cell receptor beta chain. The sample belongs to a study of blood T cell repertoires in COVID-19. Study-level information: Samples came from the United States, Italy and Spain, spanning acute and convalescent COVID-19.

The protocol was immunoSEQ multiplex PCR, while the TCRdb copy is restricted to in-frame clones and leaves out a portion. The data show over 250,000 clones, 80% to 90% seen once. CDR1 and CDR2 from the germline V gene are KGHDR and SFDVKD. With V trimmed by 6 bases and J by 4 bases, 4 bases remained unmatched. The CDR3 consists of 14 residues. The receptor was isolated from a woman between 70 and 85 years old with COVID-19, enrolled during active disease. The specimen was peripheral blood. This rearrangement joins TRBV24-1 to TRBJ1-5; TRBD1 matches 8 bases. CDR3 sequence (DNA): TGTGCCACCAGTTCGGACAGGGATAATCAGCCCCAGCATTTT. Translation: CATSSDRDNQPQHF.